A selection of T cell receptor beta chains follows, all from one sample in a study of molecular identifiers for immune sequencing clone quantification. TCRdb reprocessed the PCR reads via MiXCR and lists one record per CDR3 protein. The repertoire includes tens of thousands of distinct CDR3 sequences, roughly 20% of them detected once, and approximately 1.5% sits in the top ten. The sample taken for sequencing was naive CD8+ T cells from blood, with Jurkat cell RNA spiked in. These receptor sequences come from a human donor in good health. Some libraries in this study had Jurkat cell RNA spiked in. CDR3s include the opening cysteine and the closing phenylalanine or tryptophan. The D gene is left open where the match is weak. Only some rows state a clone size, as once, few, many or a class for expanded clones.

cdr3_aa	cdr3_nt	j_call	v_call	clone_size	d_call
CASSSIGGSYEQYF	TGTGCCAGCAGCTCCATCGGGGGTAGCTACGAGCAGTACTTC	TRBJ2-7	TRBV7-9	many	NA
CSARPLVGPYNEQFF	TGCAGTGCGAGGCCCCTTGTAGGACCCTACAATGAGCAGTTCTTC	TRBJ2-1	TRBV20-1	many	NA
CSVDLIRTSGRSGVSYEQYF	TGCAGCGTTGACCTGATCAGGACTAGCGGGAGATCAGGTGTGTCCTACGAGCAGTACTTC	TRBJ2-7	TRBV29-1	NA	TRBD2
CASSRREDNYGYTF	TGTGCCAGCTCACGCCGGGAAGACAACTATGGCTACACCTTC	TRBJ1-2	TRBV18	many	NA
CASSSVAGAAYNEQFF	TGTGCCAGCAGTTCGGTAGCGGGAGCGGCCTACAATGAGCAGTTCTTC	TRBJ2-1	TRBV27	NA	TRBD2
CASSTRVEETQYF	TGTGCCAGCAGTACTAGGGTAGAGGAGACCCAGTACTTC	TRBJ2-5	TRBV6-5	few	NA
CASSLASGALSYEQYF	TGCGCCAGCAGCTTGGCCTCAGGGGCGCTATCCTACGAGCAGTACTTC	TRBJ2-7	TRBV5-1	few	NA
CSARGRIDGYEQYF	TGCAGTGCTCGCGGCAGGATAGATGGGTACGAGCAGTACTTC	TRBJ2-7	TRBV20-1	few	NA
CASSLAAGGPLNEQFF	TGTGCCAGCAGCTTAGCGGCGGGAGGGCCTTTGAATGAGCAGTTCTTC	TRBJ2-1	TRBV11-2	few	TRBD2
CASSLGPGTGLNGIQYF	TGTGCCAGCAGCTTAGGCCCCGGGACAGGGCTTAACGGCATTCAGTACTTC	TRBJ2-4	TRBV7-3	many	TRBD1
CASAGNGFPKGYTF	TGCGCCAGCGCAGGGAACGGGTTTCCTAAGGGCTACACCTTC	TRBJ1-2	TRBV4-1	many	NA
CATSDLSWTGAVTQYF	TGTGCCACCAGTGATTTGAGTTGGACGGGAGCCGTTACGCAGTATTTT	TRBJ2-3	TRBV24-1	many	NA
CASSLFVTGYEQYF	TGTGCCAGCAGTTTATTTGTGACAGGGTACGAGCAGTACTTC	TRBJ2-7	TRBV28	many	TRBD1
CASSRTALLQETQYF	TGCGCCAGCAGCCGGACAGCCCTGCTGCAAGAGACCCAGTACTTC	TRBJ2-5	TRBV5-1	many	NA
CASSPTEGEENYGYTF	TGTGCCAGCAGCCCGACCGAGGGAGAGGAGAACTATGGCTACACCTTC	TRBJ1-2	TRBV7-2	many	NA
CASSQVPASLNYGYTF	TGCGCCAGCAGCCAAGTCCCGGCCAGCCTTAACTATGGCTACACCTTC	TRBJ1-2	TRBV4-1	many	NA
CASSLGTSPNTQYF	TGTGCCAGCAGCTTGGGAACTAGCCCCAATACGCAGTATTTT	TRBJ2-3	TRBV5-4	many	NA
CATLVGIDYEQYF	TGTGCCACCCTGGTTGGGATCGACTACGAGCAGTACTTC	TRBJ2-7	TRBV2	few	NA
CSVEKRVIAGDNEQFF	TGCAGCGTTGAGAAGCGGGTTATAGCGGGGGACAATGAGCAGTTCTTC	TRBJ2-1	TRBV29-1	few	TRBD2
CASSLLPRLAGTTYEQYF	TGTGCCAGCAGCTTGTTGCCCCGACTAGCGGGAACAACGTACGAGCAGTACTTC	TRBJ2-7	TRBV5-6	few	TRBD2
CASSYIVMSDSGLDTQYF	TGTGCCAGCAGTTATATTGTAATGTCGGACTCCGGTTTAGATACGCAGTATTTT	TRBJ2-3	TRBV6-2/TRBV6-3	many	NA
CSSLTQTSGSNTGELFF	TGCAGCTCCCTGACCCAGACTAGCGGGTCGAACACCGGGGAGCTGTTTTTT	TRBJ2-2	TRBV29-1	many	TRBD2